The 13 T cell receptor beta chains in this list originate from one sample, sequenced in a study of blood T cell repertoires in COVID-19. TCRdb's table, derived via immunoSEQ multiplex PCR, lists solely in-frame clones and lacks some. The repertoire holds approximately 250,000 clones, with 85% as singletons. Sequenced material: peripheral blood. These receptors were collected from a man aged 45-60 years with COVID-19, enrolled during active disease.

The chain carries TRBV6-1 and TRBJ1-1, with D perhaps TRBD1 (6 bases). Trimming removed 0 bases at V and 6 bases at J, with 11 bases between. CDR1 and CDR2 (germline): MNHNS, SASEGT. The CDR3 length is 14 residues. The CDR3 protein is CASSEASRGAEAFF. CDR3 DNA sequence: TGTGCCAGCAGTGAAGCAAGCAGGGGCGCTGAAGCTTTCTTT.

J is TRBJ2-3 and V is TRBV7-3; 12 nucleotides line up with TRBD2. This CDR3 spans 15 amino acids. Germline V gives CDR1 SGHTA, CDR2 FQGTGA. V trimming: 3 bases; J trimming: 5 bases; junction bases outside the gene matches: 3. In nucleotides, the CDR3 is TGTGCCAGCAGCTTCACTAGCGGGGGGAGAGATACGCAGTATTTT. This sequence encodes CASSFTSGGRDTQYF.

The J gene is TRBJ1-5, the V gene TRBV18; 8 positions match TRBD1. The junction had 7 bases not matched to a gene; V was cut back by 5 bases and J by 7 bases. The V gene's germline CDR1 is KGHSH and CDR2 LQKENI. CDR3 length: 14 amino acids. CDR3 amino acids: CASSMDRVDQPQHF. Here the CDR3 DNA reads TGTGCCAGCTCAATGGACAGGGTCGACCAGCCCCAGCATTTT.

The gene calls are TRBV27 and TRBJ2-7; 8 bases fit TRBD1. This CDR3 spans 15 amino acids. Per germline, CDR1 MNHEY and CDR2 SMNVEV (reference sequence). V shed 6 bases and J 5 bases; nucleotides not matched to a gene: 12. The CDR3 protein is CASRAGTGFWNEQYF. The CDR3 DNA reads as TGTGCCAGCAGAGCCGGGACAGGCTTTTGGAACGAGCAGTACTTC.

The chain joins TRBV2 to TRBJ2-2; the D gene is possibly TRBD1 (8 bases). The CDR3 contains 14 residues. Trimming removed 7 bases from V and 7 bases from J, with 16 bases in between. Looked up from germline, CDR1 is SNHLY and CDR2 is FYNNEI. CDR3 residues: CASIAQGEGGELFF. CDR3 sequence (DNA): TGTGCCAGCATTGCACAGGGGGAGGGCGGGGAGCTGTTTTTT.

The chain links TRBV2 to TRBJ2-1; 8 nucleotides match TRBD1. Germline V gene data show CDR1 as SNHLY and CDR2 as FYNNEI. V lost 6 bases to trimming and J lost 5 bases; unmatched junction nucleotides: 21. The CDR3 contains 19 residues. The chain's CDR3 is CASRGVRTGPVASNNEQFF. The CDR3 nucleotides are TGTGCCAGCAGGGGGGTGCGGACAGGGCCTGTAGCATCGAACAATGAGCAGTTCTTC.

DNA for the CDR3: TGCGCCAGCAGCCAAGATAATGTCCCTCAGCCCCAGCATTTT. Translation: CASSQDNVPQPQHF. The rearrangement joins TRBV4-1 to TRBJ1-5; D unclear. V was cut by 0 bases and J by 6 bases, with 9 bases left in between. The CDR3 covers 14 residues. Germline lookup yields CDR1 MGHRA and CDR2 YSYEKL.

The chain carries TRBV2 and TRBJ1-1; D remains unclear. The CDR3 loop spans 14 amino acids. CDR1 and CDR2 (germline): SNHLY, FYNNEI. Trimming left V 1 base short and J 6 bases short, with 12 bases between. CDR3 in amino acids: CASSEDSLAAEAFF. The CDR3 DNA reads TGTGCCAGCAGTGAAGACAGTTTGGCCGCTGAAGCTTTCTTT.

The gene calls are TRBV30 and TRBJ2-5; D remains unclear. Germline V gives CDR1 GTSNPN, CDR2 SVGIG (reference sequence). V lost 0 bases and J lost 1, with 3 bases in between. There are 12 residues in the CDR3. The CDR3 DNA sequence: TGTGCCTGGAGTGTCTTCCAAGAGACCCAGTACTTC. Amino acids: CAWSVFQETQYF.

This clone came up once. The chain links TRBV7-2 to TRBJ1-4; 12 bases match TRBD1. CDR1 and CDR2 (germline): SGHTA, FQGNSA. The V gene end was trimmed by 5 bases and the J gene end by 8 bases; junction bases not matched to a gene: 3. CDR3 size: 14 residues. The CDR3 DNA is TGTGCCAGCAGCCGGGACAGGGGGCACGAAAAACTGTTTTTT. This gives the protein CASSRDRGHEKLFF.

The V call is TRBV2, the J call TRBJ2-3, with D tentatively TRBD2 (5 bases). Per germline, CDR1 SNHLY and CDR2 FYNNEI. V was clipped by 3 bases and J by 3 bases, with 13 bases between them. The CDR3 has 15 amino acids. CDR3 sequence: CASSDRGSGTDTQYF. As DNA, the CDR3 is TGTGCCAGCAGTGACCGCGGGTCTGGGACAGATACGCAGTATTTT.

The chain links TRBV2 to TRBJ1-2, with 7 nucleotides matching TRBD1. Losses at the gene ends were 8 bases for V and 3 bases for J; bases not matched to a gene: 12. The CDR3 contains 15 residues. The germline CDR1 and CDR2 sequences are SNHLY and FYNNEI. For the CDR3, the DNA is TGTGCCAGCCACCTTCATAATCAGGGGGACTATGGCTACACCTTC. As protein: CASHLHNQGDYGYTF.

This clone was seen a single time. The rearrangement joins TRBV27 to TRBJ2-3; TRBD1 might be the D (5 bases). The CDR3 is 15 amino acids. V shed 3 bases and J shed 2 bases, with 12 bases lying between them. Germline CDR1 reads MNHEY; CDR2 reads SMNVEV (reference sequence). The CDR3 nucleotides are TGTGCCAGCAGTTTGGAAGGGGAATACACAGATACGCAGTATTTT. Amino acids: CASSLEGEYTDTQYF.